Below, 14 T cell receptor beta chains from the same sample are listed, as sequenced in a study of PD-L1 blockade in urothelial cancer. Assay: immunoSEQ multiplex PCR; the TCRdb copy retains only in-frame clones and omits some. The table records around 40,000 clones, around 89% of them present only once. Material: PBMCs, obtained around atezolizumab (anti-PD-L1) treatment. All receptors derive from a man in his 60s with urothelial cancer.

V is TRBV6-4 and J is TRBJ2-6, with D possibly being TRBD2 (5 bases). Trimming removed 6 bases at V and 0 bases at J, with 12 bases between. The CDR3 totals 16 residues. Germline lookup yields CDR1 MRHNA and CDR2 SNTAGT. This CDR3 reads CASSELGNSGANVLTF. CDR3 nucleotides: TGTGCCAGCAGCGAACTCGGGAACTCTGGGGCCAACGTCCTGACTTTC.

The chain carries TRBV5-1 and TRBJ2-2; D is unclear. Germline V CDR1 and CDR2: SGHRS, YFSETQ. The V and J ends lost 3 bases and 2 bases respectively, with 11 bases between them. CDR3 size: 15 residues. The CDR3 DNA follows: TGCGCCAGCAGCTCATTAGAGAGAAACACCGGGGAGCTGTTTTTT. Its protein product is CASSSLERNTGELFF. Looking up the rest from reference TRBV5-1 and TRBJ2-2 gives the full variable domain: KAGVTQTPRYLIKTRGQQVTLSCSPISGHRSVSWYQQTPGQGLQFLFEYFSETQRNKGNFPGRFSGRQFSNSRSEMNVSTLELGDSALYLCASSSLERNTGELFFGEGSRLTVL.

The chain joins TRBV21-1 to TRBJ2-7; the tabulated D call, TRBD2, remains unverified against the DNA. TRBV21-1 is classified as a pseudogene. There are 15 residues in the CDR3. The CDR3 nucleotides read TGTGCCAGCAGGCTAAGGGGAGGGTTATCCTACGAGCAGTACTTC. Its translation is CASRLRGGLSYEQYF.

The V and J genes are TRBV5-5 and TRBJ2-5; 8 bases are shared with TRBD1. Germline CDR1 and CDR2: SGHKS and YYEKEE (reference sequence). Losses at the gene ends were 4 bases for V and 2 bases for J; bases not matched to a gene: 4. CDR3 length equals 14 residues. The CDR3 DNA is TGTGCCAGCAGCCTGGGACAGGATCAAGAGACCCAGTACTTC. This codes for CASSLGQDQETQYF.

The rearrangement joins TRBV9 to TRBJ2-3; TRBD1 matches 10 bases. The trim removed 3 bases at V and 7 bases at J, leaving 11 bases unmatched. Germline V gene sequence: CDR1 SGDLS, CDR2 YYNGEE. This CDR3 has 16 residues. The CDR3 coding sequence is TGTGCCAGCAGCGATGGGACAGGGGCTCCCGAAAATACGCAGTATTTT. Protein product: CASSDGTGAPENTQYF.

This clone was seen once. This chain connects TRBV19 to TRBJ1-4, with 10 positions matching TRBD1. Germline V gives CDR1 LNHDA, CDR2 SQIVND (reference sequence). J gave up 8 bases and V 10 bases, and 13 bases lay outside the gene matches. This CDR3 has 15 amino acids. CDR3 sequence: CATARGQGVGEKLFF. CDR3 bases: TGTGCCACCGCACGAGGACAGGGGGTTGGGGAAAAACTGTTTTTT.

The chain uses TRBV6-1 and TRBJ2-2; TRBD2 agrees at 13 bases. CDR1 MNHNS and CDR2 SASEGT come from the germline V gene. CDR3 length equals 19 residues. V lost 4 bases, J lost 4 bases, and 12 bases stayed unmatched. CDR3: CASSAARGLAGLRTGELFF. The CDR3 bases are TGTGCCAGCAGTGCGGCTCGGGGACTAGCGGGGTTGCGCACCGGGGAGCTGTTTTTT.

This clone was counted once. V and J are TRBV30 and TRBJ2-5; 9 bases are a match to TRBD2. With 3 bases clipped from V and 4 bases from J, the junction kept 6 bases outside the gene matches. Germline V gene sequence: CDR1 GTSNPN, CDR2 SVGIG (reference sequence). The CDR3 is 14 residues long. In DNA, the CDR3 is TGTGCCTGGAGACAGGGACTAGCTGTAGAGACCCAGTACTTC. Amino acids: CAWRQGLAVETQYF.

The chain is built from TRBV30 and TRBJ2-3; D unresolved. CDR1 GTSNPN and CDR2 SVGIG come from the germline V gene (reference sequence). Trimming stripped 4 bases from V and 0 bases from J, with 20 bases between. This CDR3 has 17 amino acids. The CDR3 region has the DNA TGTGCCTGGACCCTCCCTTTGGCGGAGATTAGCACAGATACGCAGTATTTT. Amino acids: CAWTLPLAEISTDTQYF.

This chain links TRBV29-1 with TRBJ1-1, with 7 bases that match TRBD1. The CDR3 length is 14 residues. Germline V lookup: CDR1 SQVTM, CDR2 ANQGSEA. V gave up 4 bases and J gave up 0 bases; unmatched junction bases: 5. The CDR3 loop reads CSVGRDSLNTEAFF. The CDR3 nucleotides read TGCAGCGTTGGCCGGGACAGCTTGAACACTGAAGCTTTCTTT.

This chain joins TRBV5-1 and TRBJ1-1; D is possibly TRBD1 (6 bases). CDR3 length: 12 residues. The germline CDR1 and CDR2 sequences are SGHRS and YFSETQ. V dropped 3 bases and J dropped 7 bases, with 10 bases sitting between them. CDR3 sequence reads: CASSYVGGEAFF. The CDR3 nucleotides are TGCGCCAGCAGCTATGTAGGGGGTGAAGCTTTCTTT.

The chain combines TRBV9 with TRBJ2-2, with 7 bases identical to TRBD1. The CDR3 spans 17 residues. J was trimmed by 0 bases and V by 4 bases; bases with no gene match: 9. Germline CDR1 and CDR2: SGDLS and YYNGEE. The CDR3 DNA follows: TGTGCCAGCAGCCCCGGAGAGGGGGCCGCGAACACCGGGGAGCTGTTTTTT. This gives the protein CASSPGEGAANTGELFF.

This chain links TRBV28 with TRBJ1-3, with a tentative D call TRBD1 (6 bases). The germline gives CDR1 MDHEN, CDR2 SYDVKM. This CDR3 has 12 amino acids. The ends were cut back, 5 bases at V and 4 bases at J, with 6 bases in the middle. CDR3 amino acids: CASSTGGNTIYF. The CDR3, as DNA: TGTGCCAGCAGTACAGGGGGAAACACCATATATTTT.

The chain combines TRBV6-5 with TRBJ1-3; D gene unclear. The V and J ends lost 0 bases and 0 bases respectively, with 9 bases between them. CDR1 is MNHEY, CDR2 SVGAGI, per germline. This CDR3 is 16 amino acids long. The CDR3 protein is CASSYSNPFSGNTIYF. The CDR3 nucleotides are TGTGCCAGCAGTTACTCAAATCCCTTCTCTGGAAACACCATATATTTT.